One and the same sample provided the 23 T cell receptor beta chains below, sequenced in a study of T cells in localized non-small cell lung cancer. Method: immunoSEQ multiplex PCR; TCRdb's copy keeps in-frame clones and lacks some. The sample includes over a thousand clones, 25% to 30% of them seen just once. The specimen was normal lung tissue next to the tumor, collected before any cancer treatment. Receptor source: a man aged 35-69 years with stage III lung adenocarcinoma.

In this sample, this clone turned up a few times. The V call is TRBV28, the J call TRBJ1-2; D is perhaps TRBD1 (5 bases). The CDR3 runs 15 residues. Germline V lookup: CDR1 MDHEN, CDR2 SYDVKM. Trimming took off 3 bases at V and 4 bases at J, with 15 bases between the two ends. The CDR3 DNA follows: TGTGCCAGCAGTTTGCCCCAGGGAGTTCCCTATGGCTACACCTTC. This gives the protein CASSLPQGVPYGYTF.

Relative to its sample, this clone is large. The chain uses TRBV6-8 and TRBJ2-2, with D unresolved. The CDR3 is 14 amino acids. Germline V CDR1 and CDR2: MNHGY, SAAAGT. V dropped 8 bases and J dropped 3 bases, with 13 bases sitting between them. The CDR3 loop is CASGETDYTGELFF. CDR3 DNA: TGTGCCAGCGGGGAAACAGATTACACCGGGGAGCTGTTTTTT.

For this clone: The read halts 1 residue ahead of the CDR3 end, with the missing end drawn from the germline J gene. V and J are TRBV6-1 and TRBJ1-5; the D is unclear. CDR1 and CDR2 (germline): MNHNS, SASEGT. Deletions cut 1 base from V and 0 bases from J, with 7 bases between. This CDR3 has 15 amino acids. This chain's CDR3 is CASSEVSYSNQPQHF. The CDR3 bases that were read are TGTGCCAGCAGTGAAGTAAGCTATAGCAATCAGCCCCAGCAT.

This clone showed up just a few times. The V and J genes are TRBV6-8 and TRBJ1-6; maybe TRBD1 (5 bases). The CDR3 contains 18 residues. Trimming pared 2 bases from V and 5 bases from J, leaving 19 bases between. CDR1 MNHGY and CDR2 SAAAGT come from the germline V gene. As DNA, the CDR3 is TGTGCCAGCAGTTACACTCATAACCGGGACGGACATAATTCACCCCTCCACTTT. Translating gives CASSYTHNRDGHNSPLHF.

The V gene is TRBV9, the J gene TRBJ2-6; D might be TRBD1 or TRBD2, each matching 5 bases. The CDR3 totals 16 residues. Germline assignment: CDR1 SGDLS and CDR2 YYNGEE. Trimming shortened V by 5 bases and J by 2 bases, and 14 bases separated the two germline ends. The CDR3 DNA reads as TGTGCCAGCAGTGAAGCGCGAGGGGCTGGGGCCAACGTCCTGACTTTC. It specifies CASSEARGAGANVLTF.

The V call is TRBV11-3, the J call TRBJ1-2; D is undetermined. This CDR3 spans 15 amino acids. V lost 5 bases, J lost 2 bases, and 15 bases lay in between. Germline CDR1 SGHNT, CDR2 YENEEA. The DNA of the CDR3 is TGTGCCAGCAGCCCCGCGGCCTCAACAAACTATGGCTACACCTTC. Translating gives CASSPAASTNYGYTF.

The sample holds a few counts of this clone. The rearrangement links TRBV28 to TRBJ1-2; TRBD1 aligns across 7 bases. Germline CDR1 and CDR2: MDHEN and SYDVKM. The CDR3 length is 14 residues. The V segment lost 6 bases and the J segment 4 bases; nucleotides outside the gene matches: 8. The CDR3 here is CASRPGGLGYGYTF. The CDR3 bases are TGTGCCAGCAGACCAGGGGGTTTAGGCTATGGCTACACCTTC.

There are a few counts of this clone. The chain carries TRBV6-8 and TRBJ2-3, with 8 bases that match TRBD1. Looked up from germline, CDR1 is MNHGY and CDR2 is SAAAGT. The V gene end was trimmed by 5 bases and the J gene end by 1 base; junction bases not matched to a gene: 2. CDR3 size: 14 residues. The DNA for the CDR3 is TGTGCCAGCAGTGCAGGGGGCGGCACAGATACGCAGTATTTT. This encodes CASSAGGGTDTQYF.

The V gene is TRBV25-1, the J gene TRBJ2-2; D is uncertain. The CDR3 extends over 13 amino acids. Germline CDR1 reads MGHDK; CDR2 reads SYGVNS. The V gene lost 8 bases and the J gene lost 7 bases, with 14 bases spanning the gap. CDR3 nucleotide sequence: TGTGCCAGCGGAGCTTCTTCAGGCGGGGAGCTGTTTTTT. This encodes CASGASSGGELFF.

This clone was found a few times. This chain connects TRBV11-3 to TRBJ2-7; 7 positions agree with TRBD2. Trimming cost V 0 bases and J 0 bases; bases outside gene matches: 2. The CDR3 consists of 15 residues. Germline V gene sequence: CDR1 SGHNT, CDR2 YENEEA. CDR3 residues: CASSLERESSYEQYF. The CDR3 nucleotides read TGTGCCAGCAGCTTAGAGCGGGAGAGCTCCTACGAGCAGTACTTC.

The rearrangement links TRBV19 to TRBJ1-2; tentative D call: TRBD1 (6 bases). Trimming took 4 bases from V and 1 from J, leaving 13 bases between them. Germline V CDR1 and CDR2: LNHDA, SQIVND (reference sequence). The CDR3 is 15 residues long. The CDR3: CASSRHGQNNYGYTF. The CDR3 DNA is TGTGCCAGTAGTAGGCATGGACAGAATAACTATGGCTACACCTTC. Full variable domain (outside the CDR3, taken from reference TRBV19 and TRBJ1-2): DGGITQSPKYLFRKEGQNVTLSCEQNLNHDAMYWYRQDPGQGLRLIYYSQIVNDFQKGDIAEGYSVSREKKESFPLTVTSAQKNPTAFYLCASSRHGQNNYGYTFGSGTRLTVV.

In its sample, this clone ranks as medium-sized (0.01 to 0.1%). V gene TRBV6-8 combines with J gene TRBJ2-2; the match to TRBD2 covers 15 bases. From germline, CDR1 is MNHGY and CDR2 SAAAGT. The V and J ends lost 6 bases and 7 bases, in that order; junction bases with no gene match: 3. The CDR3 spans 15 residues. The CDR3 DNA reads TGTGCCAGCAGAGGGACTAGCGGGGGGATCGGGGAGCTGTTTTTT. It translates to CASRGTSGGIGELFF.

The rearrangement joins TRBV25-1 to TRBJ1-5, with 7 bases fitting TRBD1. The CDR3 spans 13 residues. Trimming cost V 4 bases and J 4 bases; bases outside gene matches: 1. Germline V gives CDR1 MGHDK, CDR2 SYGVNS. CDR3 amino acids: CASSVTGNQPQHF. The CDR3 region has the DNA TGTGCCAGCAGTGTGACAGGGAATCAGCCCCAGCATTTT.

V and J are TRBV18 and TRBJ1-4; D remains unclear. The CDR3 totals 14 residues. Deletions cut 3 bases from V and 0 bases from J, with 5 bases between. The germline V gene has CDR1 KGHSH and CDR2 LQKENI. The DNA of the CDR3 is TGTGCCAGCTCACCTTCTGCAACTAATGAAAAACTGTTTTTT. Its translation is CASSPSATNEKLFF. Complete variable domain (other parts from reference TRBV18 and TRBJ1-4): NAGVMQNPRHLVRRRGQEARLRCSPMKGHSHVYWYRQLPEEGLKFMVYLQKENIIDESGMPKERFSAEFPKEGPSILRIQQVVRGDSAAYFCASSPSATNEKLFFGSGTQLSVL.

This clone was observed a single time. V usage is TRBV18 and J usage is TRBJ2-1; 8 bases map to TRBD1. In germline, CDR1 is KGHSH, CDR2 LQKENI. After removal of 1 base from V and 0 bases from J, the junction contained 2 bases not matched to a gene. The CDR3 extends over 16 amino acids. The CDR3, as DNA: TGTGCCAGCTCACCACGGGACAGGAGCTCCTACAATGAGCAGTTCTTC. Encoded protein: CASSPRDRSSYNEQFF.

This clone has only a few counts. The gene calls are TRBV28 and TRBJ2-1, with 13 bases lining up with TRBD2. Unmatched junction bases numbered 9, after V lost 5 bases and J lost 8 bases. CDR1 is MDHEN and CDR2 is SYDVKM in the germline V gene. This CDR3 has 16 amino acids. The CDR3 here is CASSRTGTSGIDEQFF. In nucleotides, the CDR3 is TGTGCCAGCAGTCGAACCGGGACTAGCGGGATAGATGAGCAGTTCTTC.

Here the CDR3 DNA reads TGTGCCAGCAGTTTATGGGAAGGGGGCGATGGCTACACCTTC. It is translated as CASSLWEGGDGYTF. The chain combines TRBV28 with TRBJ1-2; 7 bases fit TRBD1. The V gene's germline CDR1 is MDHEN and CDR2 SYDVKM. This CDR3 region has 14 residues. Trimming at V came to 0 bases and at J to 6 bases, leaving 4 bases not matched to a gene.

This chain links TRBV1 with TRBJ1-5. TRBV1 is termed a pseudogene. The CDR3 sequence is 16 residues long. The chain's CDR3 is CTSSQDLGRSNQPQHF. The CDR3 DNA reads TGCACCAGCAGCCAAGATCTCGGTAGGAGCAATCAGCCCCAGCATTTT.

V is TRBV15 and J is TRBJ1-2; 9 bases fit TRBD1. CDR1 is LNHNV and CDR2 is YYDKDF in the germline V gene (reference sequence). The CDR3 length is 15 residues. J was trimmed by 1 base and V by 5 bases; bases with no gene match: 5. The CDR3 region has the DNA TGTGCCACCAGCTCAAACAGGGGGCTTAACTATGGCTACACCTTC. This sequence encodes CATSSNRGLNYGYTF.

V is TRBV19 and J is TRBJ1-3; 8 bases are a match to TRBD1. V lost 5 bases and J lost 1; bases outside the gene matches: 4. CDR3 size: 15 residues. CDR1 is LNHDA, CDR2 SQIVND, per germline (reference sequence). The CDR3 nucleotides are TGTGCCAGTAGTCAGGGACAGGAGTCTGGAAACACCATATATTTT. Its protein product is CASSQGQESGNTIYF.

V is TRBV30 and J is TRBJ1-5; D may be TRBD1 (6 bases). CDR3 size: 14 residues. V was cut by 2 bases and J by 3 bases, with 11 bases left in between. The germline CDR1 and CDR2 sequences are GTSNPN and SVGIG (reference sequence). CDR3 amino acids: CAWSPTGINQPQHF. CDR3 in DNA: TGTGCCTGGAGTCCAACAGGGATCAATCAGCCCCAGCATTTT.

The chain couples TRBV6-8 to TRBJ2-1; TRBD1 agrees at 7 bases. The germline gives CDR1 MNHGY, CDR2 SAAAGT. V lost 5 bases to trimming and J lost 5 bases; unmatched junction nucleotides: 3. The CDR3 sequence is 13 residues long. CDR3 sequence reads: CASSPTGNNEQFF. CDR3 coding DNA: TGTGCCAGCAGTCCGACAGGGAACAATGAGCAGTTCTTC.

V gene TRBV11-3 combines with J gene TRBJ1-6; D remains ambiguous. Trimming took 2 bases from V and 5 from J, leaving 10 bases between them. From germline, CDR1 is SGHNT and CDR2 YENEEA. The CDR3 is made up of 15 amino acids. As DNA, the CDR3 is TGTGCCAGCAGCTTAAGTGGAAAGCATAATTCACCCCTCCACTTT. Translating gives CASSLSGKHNSPLHF.